This record covers a single T cell receptor beta chain. As yet, its antigen is unknown. The time point here: newly diagnosed, previously untreated cHL patient sample. Thawed PBMCs underwent magnetic negative selection to obtain purified CD8+ T cells. This sample is drawn from a study of PD-1 blockade in classical Hodgkin lymphoma. Study-wide points: Sources of repertoire differences remain undefined, possibly disease activity or prior therapy. Newly diagnosed patients were reported to exhibit reduced baseline TCR diversity relative to healthy donors.

TCRdb's copy holds only in-frame clones and misses some; the assay was immunoSEQ multiplex PCR. The sample shows about 9,300 clones, 75% to 95% of them seen only once. The CDR3 covers 16 residues. The V gene lost 4 bases and the J gene lost 0 bases, with 12 bases spanning the gap. From germline, CDR1 is LNHNV and CDR2 YYDKDF (reference sequence). Sample: CD8+ T cells from blood. The chain has TRBV15 and TRBJ2-2; D not certain. The receptor was isolated from a human donor with classical Hodgkin lymphoma. CDR3 sequence: CATSNPKGSNTGELFF. CDR3 nucleotide sequence: TGTGCCACCAGCAACCCCAAAGGATCGAACACCGGGGAGCTGTTTTTT.